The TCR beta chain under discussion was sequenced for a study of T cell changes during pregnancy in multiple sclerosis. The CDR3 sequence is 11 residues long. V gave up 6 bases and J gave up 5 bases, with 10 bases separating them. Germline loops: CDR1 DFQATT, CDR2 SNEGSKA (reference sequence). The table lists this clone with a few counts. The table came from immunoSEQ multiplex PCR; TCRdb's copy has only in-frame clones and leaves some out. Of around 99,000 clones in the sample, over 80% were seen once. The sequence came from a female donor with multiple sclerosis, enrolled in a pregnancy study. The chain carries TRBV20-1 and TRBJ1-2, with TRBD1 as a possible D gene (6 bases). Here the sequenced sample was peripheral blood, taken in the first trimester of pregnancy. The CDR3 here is CSAYQGYGYTF. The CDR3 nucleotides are TGCAGTGCGTACCAGGGGTATGGCTACACCTTC.